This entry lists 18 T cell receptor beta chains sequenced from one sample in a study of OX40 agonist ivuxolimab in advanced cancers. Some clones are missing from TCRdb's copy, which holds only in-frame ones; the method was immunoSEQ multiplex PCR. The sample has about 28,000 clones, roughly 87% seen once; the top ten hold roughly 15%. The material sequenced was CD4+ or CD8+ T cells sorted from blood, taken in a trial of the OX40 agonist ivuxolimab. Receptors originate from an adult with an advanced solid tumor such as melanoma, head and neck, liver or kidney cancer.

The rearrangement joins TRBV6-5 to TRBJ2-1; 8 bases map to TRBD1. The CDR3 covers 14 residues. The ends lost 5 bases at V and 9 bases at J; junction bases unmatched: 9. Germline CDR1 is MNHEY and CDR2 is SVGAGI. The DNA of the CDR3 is TGTGCCAGCAGTACTTTGACAGGGGCGAGTGAGCAGTTCTTC. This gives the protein CASSTLTGASEQFF.

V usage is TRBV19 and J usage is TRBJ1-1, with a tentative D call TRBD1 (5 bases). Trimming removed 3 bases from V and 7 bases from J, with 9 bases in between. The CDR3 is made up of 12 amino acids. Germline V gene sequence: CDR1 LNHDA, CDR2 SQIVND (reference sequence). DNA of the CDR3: TGTGCCAGTAGTATGGGGGGAAATGAAGCTTTCTTT. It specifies CASSMGGNEAFF. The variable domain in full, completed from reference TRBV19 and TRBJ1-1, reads DGGITQSPKYLFRKEGQNVTLSCEQNLNHDAMYWYRQDPGQGLRLIYYSQIVNDFQKGDIAEGYSVSREKKESFPLTVTSAQKNPTAFYLCASSMGGNEAFFGQGTRLTVV.

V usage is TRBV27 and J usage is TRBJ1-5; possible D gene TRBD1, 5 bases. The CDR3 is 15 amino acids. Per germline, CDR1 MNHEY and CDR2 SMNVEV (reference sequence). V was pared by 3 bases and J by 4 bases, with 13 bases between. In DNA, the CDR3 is TGTGCCAGCAGTTTGGCAGGGTGGGGGAATCAGCCCCAGCATTTT. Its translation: CASSLAGWGNQPQHF.

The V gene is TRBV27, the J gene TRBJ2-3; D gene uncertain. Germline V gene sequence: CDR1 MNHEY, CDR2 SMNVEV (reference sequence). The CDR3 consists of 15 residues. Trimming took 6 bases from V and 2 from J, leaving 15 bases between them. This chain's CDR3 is CASSYWGTITDTQYF. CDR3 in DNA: TGTGCCAGCAGCTACTGGGGAACGATCACAGATACGCAGTATTTT.

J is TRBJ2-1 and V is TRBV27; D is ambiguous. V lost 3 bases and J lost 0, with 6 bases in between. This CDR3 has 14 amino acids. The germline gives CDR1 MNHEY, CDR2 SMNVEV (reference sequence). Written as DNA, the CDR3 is TGTGCCAGCAGTTTGACCAACTCCTACAATGAGCAGTTCTTC. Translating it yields CASSLTNSYNEQFF.

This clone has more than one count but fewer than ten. CDR3 region: CATSGGQGGHLYEQYF. The CDR3 nucleotides read TGTGCCACCAGCGGGGGTCAGGGTGGCCATCTATACGAGCAGTACTTC. The chain is built from TRBV15 and TRBJ2-7, with D possibly being TRBD1 or TRBD2 (5 bases each). With 5 bases removed from V and 4 bases from J, the gap between germline ends came to 21 bases. The CDR3 is 16 amino acids. Germline values: CDR1 LNHNV, CDR2 YYDKDF (reference sequence). Full variable domain (missing parts from reference TRBV15 and TRBJ2-7): DAMVIQNPRYQVTQFGKPVTLSCSQTLNHNVMYWYQQKSSQAPKLLFHYYDKDFNNEADTPDNFQSRRPNTSFCFLDIRSPGLGDTAMYLCATSGGQGGHLYEQYFGPGTRLTVT.

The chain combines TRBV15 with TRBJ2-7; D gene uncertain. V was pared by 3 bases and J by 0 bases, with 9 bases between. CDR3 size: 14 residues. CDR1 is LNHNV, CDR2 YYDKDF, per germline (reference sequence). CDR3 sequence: CATSRRTASYEQYF. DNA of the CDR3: TGTGCCACCAGCAGGAGGACGGCCTCCTACGAGCAGTACTTC.

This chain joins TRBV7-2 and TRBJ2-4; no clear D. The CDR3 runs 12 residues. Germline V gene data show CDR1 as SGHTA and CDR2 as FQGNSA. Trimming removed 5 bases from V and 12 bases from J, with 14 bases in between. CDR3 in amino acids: CASSPGLPAQYF. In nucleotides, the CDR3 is TGTGCCAGCAGCCCCGGGCTCCCAGCTCAGTACTTC. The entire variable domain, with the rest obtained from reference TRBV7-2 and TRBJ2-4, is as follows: GAGVSQSPSNKVTEKGKDVELRCDPISGHTALYWYRQSLGQGLEFLIYFQGNSAPDKSGLPSDRFSAERTGGSVSTLTIQRTQQEDSAVYLCASSPGLPAQYFGAGTRLSVL.

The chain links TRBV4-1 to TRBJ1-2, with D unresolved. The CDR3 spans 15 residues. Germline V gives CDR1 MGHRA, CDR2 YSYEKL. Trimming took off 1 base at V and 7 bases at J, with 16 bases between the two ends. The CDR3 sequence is CASSQVDPGVLGYTF. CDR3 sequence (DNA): TGCGCCAGCAGCCAAGTTGACCCCGGGGTACTTGGCTACACCTTC.

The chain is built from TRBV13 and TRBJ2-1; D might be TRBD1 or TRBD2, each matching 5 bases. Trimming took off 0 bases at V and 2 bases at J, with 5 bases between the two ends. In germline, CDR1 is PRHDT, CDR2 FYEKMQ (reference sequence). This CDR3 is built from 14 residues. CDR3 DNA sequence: TGTGCCAGCAGCTTAGGGGGGGCCTACAATGAGCAGTTCTTC. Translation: CASSLGGAYNEQFF.

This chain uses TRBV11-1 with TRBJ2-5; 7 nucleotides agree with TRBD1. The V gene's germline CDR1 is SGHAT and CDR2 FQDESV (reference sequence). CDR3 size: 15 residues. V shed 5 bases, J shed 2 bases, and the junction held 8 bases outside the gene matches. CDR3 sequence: CASSPPGQRQETQYF. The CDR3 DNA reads TGTGCCAGCAGCCCACCGGGACAGAGACAAGAGACCCAGTACTTC.

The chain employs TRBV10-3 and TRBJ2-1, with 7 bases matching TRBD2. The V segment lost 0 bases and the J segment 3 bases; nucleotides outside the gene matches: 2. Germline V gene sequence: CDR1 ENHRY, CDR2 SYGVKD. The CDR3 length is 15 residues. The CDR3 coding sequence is TGTGCCATCAGTGAGTCTGGCGGGAGCTACAATGAGCAGTTCTTC. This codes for CAISESGGSYNEQFF.

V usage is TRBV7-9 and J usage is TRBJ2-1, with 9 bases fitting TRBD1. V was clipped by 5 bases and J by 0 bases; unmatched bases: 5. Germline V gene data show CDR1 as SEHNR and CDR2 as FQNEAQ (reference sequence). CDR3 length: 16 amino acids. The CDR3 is CASSTLQGASYNEQFF. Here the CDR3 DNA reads TGTGCCAGCAGCACACTACAGGGGGCCTCCTACAATGAGCAGTTCTTC.

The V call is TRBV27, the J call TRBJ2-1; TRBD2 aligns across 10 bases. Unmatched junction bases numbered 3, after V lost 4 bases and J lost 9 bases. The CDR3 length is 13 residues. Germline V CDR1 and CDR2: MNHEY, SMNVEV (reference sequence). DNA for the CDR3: TGTGCCAGCAGTTCGCTAGCGGGAGTTGAGCAGTTCTTC. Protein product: CASSSLAGVEQFF.

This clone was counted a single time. The chain's CDR3 is CASSVDDRGAYEQYF. The CDR3 region has the DNA TGTGCCAGCAGCGTAGACGACAGGGGGGCCTACGAGCAGTACTTC. V and J are TRBV9 and TRBJ2-7, with 9 nucleotides matching TRBD1. The germline V gene has CDR1 SGDLS and CDR2 YYNGEE. The CDR3 is made up of 15 amino acids. The ends lost 0 bases at V and 2 bases at J; junction bases unmatched: 3.

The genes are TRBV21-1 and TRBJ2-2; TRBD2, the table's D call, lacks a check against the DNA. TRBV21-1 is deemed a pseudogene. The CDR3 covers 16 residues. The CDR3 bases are TGTGCCAGCAGCACTCGACTAGCGGGAGCCTGCAGGGAGCTGTTTTTT. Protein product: CASSTRLAGACRELFF.

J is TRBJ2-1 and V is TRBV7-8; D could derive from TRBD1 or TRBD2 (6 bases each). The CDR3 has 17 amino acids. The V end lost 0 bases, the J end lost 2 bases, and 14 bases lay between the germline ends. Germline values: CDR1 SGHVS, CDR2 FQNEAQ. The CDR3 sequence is CASSLAGGTFTYNEQFF. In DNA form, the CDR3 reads TGTGCCAGCAGCTTAGCAGGGGGGACCTTTACCTACAATGAGCAGTTCTTC.

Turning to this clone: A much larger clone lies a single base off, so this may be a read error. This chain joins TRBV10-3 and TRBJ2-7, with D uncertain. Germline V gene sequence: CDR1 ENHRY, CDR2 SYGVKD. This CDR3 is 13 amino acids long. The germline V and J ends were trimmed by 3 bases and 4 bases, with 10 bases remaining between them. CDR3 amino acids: CAISEGNGYEQYF. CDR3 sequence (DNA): TGTGCCATCAGTGAAGGTAACGGTTACGAGCAGTACTTC.